A selection of T cell receptor beta chains follows, all from one sample in a study of vaccination and CD4 T cells after COVID-19. No antigen has been identified for these receptors. One entry per CDR3 protein, called by TCRdb with MiXCR from the PCR reads. The data hold 7,800 or so distinct CDR3 sequences, with 51% observed a single time. The specimen sequenced was CD4+ T cells from blood, cultured in vitro. The origin of the receptors is a human donor who had recovered from COVID-19. Both conserved end residues are part of each CDR3. Fields, in order: V gene, CDR3 protein.

>TRBV6-1
CASSITGGYTEAFF
>TRBV7-2
CASSLEMNTEAFF
>TRBV9
CASSVRYTGELFF
>TRBV30
CAWRQWTSEKLFF
>TRBV7-3
CASSAYTGGYNEQFF
>TRBV19
CASSWGVRDTQYF
>TRBV6-1
CASSHRLGEEQYF
>TRBV5-8
CASSLEPAQETQYF
>TRBV7-3
CASSLTGRYEQYF
>TRBV6-2/TRBV6-3
CASSYKDYNEQFF
>TRBV7-2
CASSLDRVAFYGYTF
>TRBV20-1
CSAPHRSLGSNEQFF
>TRBV20-1
CSARRGQGSSYNSPLHF
>TRBV6-1
CASTKVTGGKVDNEQFF
>TRBV7-2
CASSSSRQGGNYGYTF
>TRBV11-3
CASRSSGGASYNEQFF
>TRBV12-3/TRBV12-4
CASSSRAQGTGELFF
>TRBV20-1
CSARSTSGRTKNIQYF
>TRBV5-1
CASSLDRNLGSTDTQYF
>TRBV7-7
CASSSAQGGTGELFF
>TRBV6-1
CASGEGGANEKLFF
>TRBV30
CAYSRTGLNQPQHF
>TRBV20-1
CSASSRLKIQPQHF
>TRBV18
CASSRDRDNSPLHF
>TRBV7-2
CASSLTGGRGSYEQYF
>TRBV6-1
CASSGYRGQRDTQYF
>TRBV7-8
CASSLDPGGGYGYTF
>TRBV19
CASSSPGTGIGELFF
>TRBV11-3
CASSPRQGTYGYTF
>TRBV7-2
CASSLASGRAADTQYF
>TRBV29-1
CSAGGQGVNYEQYF
>TRBV6-1
CASSLAGPQGEQYF
>TRBV12-2
CASRLEGTGKSYEQYF
>TRBV6-1
CASRATYEAFF
>TRBV27
CATSKGPQYNEQFF
>TRBV6-2/TRBV6-3
CASSQDREVSEQFF
>TRBV27
CASSPLQGAGSPLHF
>TRBV20-1
CSASAGGVKPQHF
>TRBV19
CATRPTSTDTQYF
>TRBV7-8
CASSLAVEMNTEAFF
>TRBV7-2
CASSLGVRDSEAFF
>TRBV7-3
CASSSRQRQNTGELFF
>TRBV5-4
CASTPGTGNPSNTEAFF
>TRBV4-1
CASSQAMRQFRTEAFF
>TRBV6-2/TRBV6-3
CASSFNQGFGYTF